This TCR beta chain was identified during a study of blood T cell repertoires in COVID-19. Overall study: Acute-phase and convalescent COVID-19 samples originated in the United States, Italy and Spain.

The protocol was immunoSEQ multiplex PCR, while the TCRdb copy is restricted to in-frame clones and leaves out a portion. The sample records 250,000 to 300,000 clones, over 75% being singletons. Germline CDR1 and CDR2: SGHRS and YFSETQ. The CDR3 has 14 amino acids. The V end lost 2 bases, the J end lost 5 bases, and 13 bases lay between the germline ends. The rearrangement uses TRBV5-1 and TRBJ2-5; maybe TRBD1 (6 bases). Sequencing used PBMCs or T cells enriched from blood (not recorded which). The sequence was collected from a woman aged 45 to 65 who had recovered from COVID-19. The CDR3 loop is CASSLQGSLETQYF. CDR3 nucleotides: TGCGCCAGCAGCTTACAGGGCTCGTTGGAGACCCAGTACTTC.